The source of this T cell receptor beta chain is a study of T cell changes during pregnancy in multiple sclerosis. Assay: immunoSEQ multiplex PCR; the TCRdb copy retains only in-frame clones and omits some. The repertoire holds approximately 88,000 clones, 90% to 95% seen once, with 1.1% in the top ten. This TCR derives from a female donor with multiple sclerosis, enrolled in a pregnancy study. The sample was peripheral blood, taken in the second trimester of pregnancy.

For the CDR3, the DNA is TGTGCCAGCAGTGTGAGGGACAGGGTCGACGAGCAGTACTTC. Protein product: CASSVRDRVDEQYF. The J gene is TRBJ2-7, the V gene TRBV2; 9 nucleotides line up with TRBD1. Trimming removed 4 bases from V and 5 bases from J; junction bases left unmatched: 6. CDR3 length equals 14 residues. CDR1 SNHLY and CDR2 FYNNEI come from the germline V gene.